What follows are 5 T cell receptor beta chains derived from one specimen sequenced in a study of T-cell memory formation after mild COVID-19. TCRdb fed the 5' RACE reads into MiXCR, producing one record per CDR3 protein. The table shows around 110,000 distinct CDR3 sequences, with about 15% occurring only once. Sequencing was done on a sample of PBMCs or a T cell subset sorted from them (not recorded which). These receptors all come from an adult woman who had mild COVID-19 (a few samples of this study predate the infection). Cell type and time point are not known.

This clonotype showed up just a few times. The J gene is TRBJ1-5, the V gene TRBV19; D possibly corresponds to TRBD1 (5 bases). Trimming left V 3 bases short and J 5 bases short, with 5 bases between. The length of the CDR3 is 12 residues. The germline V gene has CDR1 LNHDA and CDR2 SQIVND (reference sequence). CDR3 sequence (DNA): TGTGCCAGTAGTATGGGGGATCAGCCCCAGCATTTT. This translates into CASSMGDQPQHF.

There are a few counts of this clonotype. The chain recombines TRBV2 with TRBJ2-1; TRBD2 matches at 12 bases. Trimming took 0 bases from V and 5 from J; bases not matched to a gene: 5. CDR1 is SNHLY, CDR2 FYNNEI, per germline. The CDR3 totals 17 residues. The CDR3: CASSEATSGGNNNEQFF. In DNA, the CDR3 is TGTGCCAGCAGTGAAGCCACTAGCGGGGGGAATAACAATGAGCAGTTCTTC.

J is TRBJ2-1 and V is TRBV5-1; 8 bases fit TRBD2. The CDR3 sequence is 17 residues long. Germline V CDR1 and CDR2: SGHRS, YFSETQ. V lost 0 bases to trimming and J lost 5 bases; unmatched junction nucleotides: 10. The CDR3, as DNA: TGCGCCAGCAGCTTGGCCCTGGGACTAGGGGGTCACAATGAGCAGTTCTTC. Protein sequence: CASSLALGLGGHNEQFF.

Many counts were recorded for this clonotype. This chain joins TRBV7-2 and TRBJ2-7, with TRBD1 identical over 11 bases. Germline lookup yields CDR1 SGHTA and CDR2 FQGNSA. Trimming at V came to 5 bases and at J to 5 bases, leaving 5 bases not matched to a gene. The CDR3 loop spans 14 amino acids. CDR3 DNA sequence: TGTGCCAGCAGCCCGGACAGGGGGCTAAACGAGCAGTACTTC. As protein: CASSPDRGLNEQYF.

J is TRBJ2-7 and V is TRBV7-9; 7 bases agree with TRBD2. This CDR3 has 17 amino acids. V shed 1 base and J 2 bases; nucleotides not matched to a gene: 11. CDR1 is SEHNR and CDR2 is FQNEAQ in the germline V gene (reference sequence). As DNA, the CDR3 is TGTGCCAGCAGCTTAGGCCTCGCGGGCGGGGGAGCCTACGAGCAGTACTTC. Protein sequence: CASSLGLAGGGAYEQYF. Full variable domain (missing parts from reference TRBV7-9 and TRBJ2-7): DTGVSQNPRHKITKRGQNVTFRCDPISEHNRLYWYRQTLGQGPEFLTYFQNEAQLEKSRLLSDRFSAERPKGSFSTLEIQRTEQGDSAMYLCASSLGLAGGGAYEQYFGPGTRLTVT.